This passage covers 31 T cell receptor beta chains from one sample sequenced in a study of a mutant IDH1 vaccine in newly diagnosed glioma. For these receptors, no antigen is known. TCRdb keeps only in-frame clones here, not all; method: immunoSEQ multiplex PCR. Seen here are approximately 67,000 clones, under 90% observed once, and the top ten hold 13%. Time point noted: week 23, last vaccination. Every vaccination contained 300 ug of the mutant IDH1 20-mer peptide and was paired with topical imiquimod. Sequenced material: PBMCs, taken from a glioma patient whose treatment included an IDH1 peptide vaccine. Receptor source: a young man with glioma.

The chain has TRBV7-2 and TRBJ2-3; 9 bases are a match to TRBD1. The length of the CDR3 is 15 residues. The germline gives CDR1 SGHTA, CDR2 FQGNSA. V shed 1 base and J 5 bases; nucleotides not matched to a gene: 4. CDR3 coding DNA: TGTGCCAGCAGCTTAGGAACAGGGGGCATAGATACGCAGTATTTT. It translates to CASSLGTGGIDTQYF.

This clone rates as large. The chain combines TRBV13 with TRBJ1-1, with no clear D. This CDR3 region has 13 residues. Trimming left V 2 bases short and J 5 bases short, with 9 bases between. The V gene's germline CDR1 is PRHDT and CDR2 FYEKMQ (reference sequence). In nucleotides, the CDR3 is TGTGCCAGCAGCTTAACGGAGTTTACTGAAGCTTTCTTT. This sequence encodes CASSLTEFTEAFF.

CDR3 amino acids: CASSLEMGGFYEQYF. The DNA for the CDR3 is TGTGCCAGCAGCTTAGAAATGGGGGGATTCTACGAGCAGTACTTC. The chain is built from TRBV7-2 and TRBJ2-7; a possible D gene is TRBD2 (6 bases). Germline CDR1 is SGHTA and CDR2 is FQGNSA. Between the trimmed V and J ends, which lost 1 base and 3 bases, there was a span of 13 bases. This CDR3 region has 15 residues.

The V and J genes are TRBV15 and TRBJ1-4; D perhaps matches TRBD1 (6 bases). Germline values: CDR1 LNHNV, CDR2 YYDKDF (reference sequence). The ends were cut back, 5 bases at V and 8 bases at J, with 15 bases in the middle. This CDR3 region has 14 residues. The CDR3 sequence is CATSSPWTEEKLFF. In nucleotides, the CDR3 is TGTGCCACCAGCTCCCCTTGGACAGAGGAAAAACTGTTTTTT.

V usage is TRBV29-1 and J usage is TRBJ2-3, with D tentatively TRBD1 (6 bases). This CDR3 region has 15 residues. Trimming removed 4 bases at V and 3 bases at J, with 17 bases between. Germline loops: CDR1 SQVTM, CDR2 ANQGSEA. In nucleotides, the CDR3 is TGCAGCGTTGGGCGAGGTAGTAGGGGGACAGATACGCAGTATTTT. It codes for CSVGRGSRGTDTQYF.

J is TRBJ1-3 and V is TRBV5-1, with no clear D. Germline V CDR1 and CDR2: SGHRS, YFSETQ. The CDR3 covers 12 residues. V gave up 0 bases and J gave up 4 bases, with 2 bases separating them. The CDR3 loop is CASSLGGNTIYF. The CDR3 DNA follows: TGCGCCAGCAGCTTGGGGGGAAACACCATATATTTT.

The V gene is TRBV19, the J gene TRBJ1-5, with 9 bases fitting TRBD1. The junction had 4 bases not matched to a gene; V was cut back by 7 bases and J by 6 bases. The germline V gene has CDR1 LNHDA and CDR2 SQIVND (reference sequence). CDR3 length: 13 residues. The chain's CDR3 is CASTGTGLQPQHF. The CDR3 DNA reads as TGTGCCAGTACCGGGACAGGGCTTCAGCCCCAGCATTTT.

V is TRBV30 and J is TRBJ2-7; D unresolved. V was trimmed by 6 bases and J by 3 bases, leaving 9 bases between them. The CDR3 contains 11 residues. Germline V gene data show CDR1 as GTSNPN and CDR2 as SVGIG (reference sequence). The CDR3 spells CACDWDYEQYF. DNA of the CDR3: TGTGCCTGCGACTGGGACTACGAGCAGTACTTC.

The chain couples TRBV29-1 to TRBJ2-1; 12 bases line up with TRBD2. The CDR3 has 18 residues. V lost 4 bases and J lost 3; bases outside the gene matches: 13. CDR1 is SQVTM and CDR2 is ANQGSEA in the germline V gene. For the CDR3, the DNA is TGCAGCGTTGGTTTAACTAGCGGGAGGCACGGTTTCTACAATGAGCAGTTCTTC. Translated, it gives CSVGLTSGRHGFYNEQFF.

This clone was seen a single time. The chain employs TRBV7-2 and TRBJ2-7; a weak D match, TRBD2 (6 bases). Germline lookup yields CDR1 SGHTA and CDR2 FQGNSA. V lost 3 bases, J lost 2 bases, and 17 bases lay in between. The CDR3 is made up of 16 amino acids. The CDR3 nucleotides are TGTGCCAGCAGCTTCGGAAAATCGACGGGAGCCTACGAGCAGTACTTC. It specifies CASSFGKSTGAYEQYF.

This chain connects TRBV4-2 to TRBJ2-1, with 7 bases lining up with TRBD2. The CDR3 sequence is 14 residues long. The ends lost 6 bases at V and 13 bases at J; junction bases unmatched: 15. Germline values: CDR1 LGHNA, CDR2 YNFKEQ. The CDR3 sequence is CASRRGTPSIQQFF. In DNA form, the CDR3 reads TGTGCCAGCAGGCGGGGGACTCCTTCGATTCAACAGTTCTTC.

The chain carries TRBV27 and TRBJ2-1; 10 bases line up with TRBD2. CDR1 and CDR2 (germline): MNHEY, SMNVEV (reference sequence). Trimming at V came to 5 bases and at J to 4 bases, leaving 8 bases not matched to a gene. CDR3 size: 16 residues. CDR3 in DNA: TGTGCCAGCAGTCCCAGACTAGCGGGTATATACAATGAGCAGTTCTTC. Its translation is CASSPRLAGIYNEQFF.

The V call is TRBV5-1, the J call TRBJ2-7; 12 positions agree with TRBD2. The CDR3 spans 16 residues. Trimming took 4 bases from V and 4 from J; bases not matched to a gene: 9. Germline V lookup: CDR1 SGHRS, CDR2 YFSETQ. The CDR3 DNA follows: TGCGCCAGCAGCCTAACCGGGACTAGCGGGCGATACGAGCAGTACTTC. This encodes CASSLTGTSGRYEQYF.

CDR3 amino acids: CASSLSPNPNEKLFF. CDR3 sequence (DNA): TGTGCCAGCAGCTTAAGCCCAAATCCGAATGAAAAACTGTTTTTT. This chain uses TRBV7-2 with TRBJ1-4; unclear D gene. Germline CDR1 and CDR2: SGHTA and FQGNSA. V lost 2 bases and J 5 bases, leaving 12 bases between the germline ends. This CDR3 has 15 amino acids.

The V call is TRBV4-2, the J call TRBJ2-3; 11 bases fit TRBD2. This CDR3 is 16 amino acids long. Germline-derived CDR1 and CDR2 are LGHNA and YNFKEQ. V lost 4 bases, J lost 3 bases, and 6 bases stayed unmatched. This CDR3 is CASSLVLAGETDTQYF. The DNA of the CDR3 is TGTGCCAGCAGCCTTGTACTAGCGGGAGAAACAGATACGCAGTATTTT.

The chain has TRBV29-1 and TRBJ1-2; 9 nucleotides line up with TRBD1. Losses at the gene ends were 5 bases for V and 4 bases for J; bases not matched to a gene: 8. The CDR3 is made up of 14 amino acids. Germline V gives CDR1 SQVTM, CDR2 ANQGSEA. This CDR3 reads CSVFNRGQFYGYTF. The DNA of the CDR3 is TGCAGCGTTTTTAACAGGGGGCAATTCTATGGCTACACCTTC.

The table lists this clone with a few counts. The chain links TRBV19 to TRBJ1-1, with D unresolved. The germline gives CDR1 LNHDA, CDR2 SQIVND (reference sequence). The V and J ends lost 8 bases and 0 bases respectively, with 13 bases between them. The CDR3 extends over 14 amino acids. The CDR3 protein is CASRNPRMNTEAFF. The CDR3 coding sequence is TGTGCCAGTCGGAACCCACGCATGAACACTGAAGCTTTCTTT.

The chain recombines TRBV5-4 with TRBJ1-2; weak D call: TRBD1 (6 bases). Looked up from germline, CDR1 is SGHNT and CDR2 is YYREEE (reference sequence). The CDR3 is made up of 15 amino acids. V lost 0 bases and J lost 4, with 13 bases in between. The CDR3 region has the DNA TGTGCCAGCAGCTTGGGCGGACAGTCTAGCTATGGCTACACCTTC. Amino acids: CASSLGGQSSYGYTF.

The gene calls are TRBV7-2 and TRBJ2-7; TRBD1 aligns across 9 bases. V was pared by 4 bases and J by 7 bases, with 14 bases of the junction left unmatched. Germline V gives CDR1 SGHTA, CDR2 FQGNSA. The CDR3 sequence is 16 residues long. The CDR3 region is CASSYTPGTGMGEQYF. The DNA for the CDR3 is TGTGCCAGCAGCTATACCCCCGGGACAGGGATGGGGGAGCAGTACTTC.

The chain's CDR3 is CASSSVWRAGNGYTF. CDR3 bases: TGTGCCAGCAGTTCGGTCTGGAGGGCAGGGAACGGCTACACCTTC. The chain links TRBV27 to TRBJ1-2, with D maybe TRBD1 (5 bases). V shed 4 bases and J shed 8 bases, with 20 bases lying between them. Germline assignment: CDR1 MNHEY and CDR2 SMNVEV (reference sequence). The CDR3 is made up of 15 amino acids.

The rearrangement links TRBV9 to TRBJ1-4, with 8 bases aligning to TRBD1. The V and J ends lost 0 bases and 5 bases, in that order; junction bases with no gene match: 9. The germline gives CDR1 SGDLS, CDR2 YYNGEE. The CDR3 is made up of 17 amino acids. Here the CDR3 reads CASSVAGGKSGNEKLFF. CDR3 DNA sequence: TGTGCCAGCAGCGTAGCAGGGGGCAAGAGCGGAAATGAAAAACTGTTTTTT.

The sample holds one count of this clone. The chain is built from TRBV13 and TRBJ2-7; 8 positions match TRBD1. This CDR3 has 16 residues. After removal of 5 bases from V and 2 bases from J, the junction contained 11 bases not matched to a gene. Per the germline V gene, CDR1 is PRHDT and CDR2 is FYEKMQ (reference sequence). The CDR3 DNA reads as TGTGCCAGCAGCCTACAGGGGGGAAAACTTCCCTACGAGCAGTACTTC. Its protein product is CASSLQGGKLPYEQYF.

V gene TRBV10-3 combines with J gene TRBJ1-1, with a weak D call TRBD1 (6 bases). V lost 4 bases, J lost 1 base, and 7 bases lay in between. This CDR3 has 13 amino acids. Looked up from germline, CDR1 is ENHRY and CDR2 is SYGVKD. CDR3 loop: CAISAGQNTEAFF. As DNA, the CDR3 is TGTGCCATCAGTGCGGGACAGAACACTGAAGCTTTCTTT.

V gene TRBV2 combines with J gene TRBJ2-7; no reliable D call. V dropped 11 bases and J dropped 2 bases, with 10 bases sitting between them. The germline V gene encodes CDR1 SNHLY and CDR2 FYNNEI. This CDR3 spans 11 amino acids. The CDR3 here is CAGQGPYEQYF. The CDR3, as DNA: TGTGCCGGGCAAGGGCCCTACGAGCAGTACTTC.

This clone was picked up a small number of times. This sequence joins TRBV7-9 and TRBJ1-1; D is ambiguous. Trimming removed 4 bases from V and 2 bases from J, with 11 bases in between. Germline V gene data show CDR1 as SEHNR and CDR2 as FQNEAQ (reference sequence). The CDR3 totals 14 residues. The CDR3 sequence: CASSSQGHNTEAFF. The CDR3 nucleotides are TGTGCCAGCAGCTCACAAGGTCATAACACTGAAGCTTTCTTT.

The chain is built from TRBV7-8 and TRBJ1-2; D not resolved. Germline-derived CDR1 and CDR2 are SGHVS and FQNEAQ. The CDR3 runs to 13 residues. Trimming removed 2 bases from V and 0 bases from J, with 4 bases in between. CDR3 sequence: CASSLSTNYGYTF. CDR3 in DNA: TGTGCCAGCAGCTTAAGTACTAACTATGGCTACACCTTC.

The chain uses TRBV7-9 and TRBJ1-1, with D unclear. V gave up 1 base and J gave up 5 bases, with 8 bases separating them. Germline CDR1 is SEHNR and CDR2 is FQNEAQ (reference sequence). This CDR3 has 13 residues. The CDR3 DNA follows: TGTGCCAGCAGCTTAGTAATGGGGACTGAAGCTTTCTTT. The encoded protein is CASSLVMGTEAFF.

This clone occurred once. J is TRBJ2-5 and V is TRBV7-2; 10 bases fit TRBD2. Germline V gene lookup returns CDR1 SGHTA and CDR2 FQGNSA. V shed 5 bases and J 4 bases; nucleotides not matched to a gene: 10. This CDR3 has 16 amino acids. The DNA of the CDR3 is TGTGCCAGCAGCCCCCGTCGGACTAGCGGCGGAGAGACCCAGTACTTC. This codes for CASSPRRTSGGETQYF.

The CDR3 reads CSVRRGTGSGNTIYF. In DNA, the CDR3 is TGCAGCGTTAGGCGAGGGACGGGGTCTGGAAACACCATATATTTT. The chain combines TRBV29-1 with TRBJ1-3; TRBD1 is a possible D gene (5 bases). CDR3 length: 15 residues. V was pared by 5 bases and J by 1 base, with 15 bases between. Germline-derived CDR1 and CDR2 are SQVTM and ANQGSEA. Using reference TRBV29-1 and TRBJ1-3 for the parts outside the CDR3, the full variable domain is SAVISQKPSRDICQRGTSLTIQCQVDSQVTMMFWYRQQPGQSLTLIATANQGSEATYESGFVIDKFPISRPNLTFSTLTVSNMSPEDSSIYLCSVRRGTGSGNTIYFGEGSWLTVV.

The count of this clone is one. The chain is built from TRBV18 and TRBJ1-6; D gene ambiguous. Trimming removed 1 base at V and 4 bases at J, with 8 bases between. Germline CDR1 is KGHSH and CDR2 is LQKENI. The CDR3 is 15 residues long. As DNA, the CDR3 is TGTGCCAGCTCACCACAGGCAGGATATAATTCACCCCTCCACTTT. This translates into CASSPQAGYNSPLHF. Full variable domain (rest looked up from reference TRBV18 and TRBJ1-6): NAGVMQNPRHLVRRRGQEARLRCSPMKGHSHVYWYRQLPEEGLKFMVYLQKENIIDESGMPKERFSAEFPKEGPSILRIQQVVRGDSAAYFCASSPQAGYNSPLHFGNGTRLTVT.

V gene TRBV18 combines with J gene TRBJ1-2; tentatively, D is TRBD1 (6 bases). From germline, CDR1 is KGHSH and CDR2 LQKENI. V shed 2 bases and J shed 3 bases, with 7 bases lying between them. The CDR3 is 13 residues long. The CDR3: CASSPDRYYGYTF. CDR3 coding DNA: TGTGCCAGCTCACCAGACAGGTACTATGGCTACACCTTC.